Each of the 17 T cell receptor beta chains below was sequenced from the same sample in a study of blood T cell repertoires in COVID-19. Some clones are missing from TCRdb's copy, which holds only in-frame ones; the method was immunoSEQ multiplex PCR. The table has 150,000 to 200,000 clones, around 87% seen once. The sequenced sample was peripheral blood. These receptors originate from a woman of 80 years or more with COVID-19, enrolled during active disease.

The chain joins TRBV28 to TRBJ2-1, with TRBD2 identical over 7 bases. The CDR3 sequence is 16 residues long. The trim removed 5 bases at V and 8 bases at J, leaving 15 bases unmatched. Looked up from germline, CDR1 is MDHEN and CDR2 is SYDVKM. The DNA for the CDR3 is TGTGCCAGCAGTGGGGGGAGCGGGGCCCGGAGGGATGAGCAGTTCTTC. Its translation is CASSGGSGARRDEQFF.

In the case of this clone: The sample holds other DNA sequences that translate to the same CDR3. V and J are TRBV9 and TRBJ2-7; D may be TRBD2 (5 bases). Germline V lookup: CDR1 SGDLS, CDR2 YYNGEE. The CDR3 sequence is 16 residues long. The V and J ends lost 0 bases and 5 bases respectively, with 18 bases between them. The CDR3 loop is CASSVGEGGYSDEQYF. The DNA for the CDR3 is TGTGCCAGCAGCGTAGGGGAAGGCGGGTACAGCGACGAGCAGTACTTC.

The CDR3 region is CASSFGEKNTIYF. The CDR3, as DNA: TGTGCCAGCAGCTTCGGTGAGAAAAACACCATATATTTT. The V call is TRBV7-9, the J call TRBJ1-3; the D is unclear. There are 13 residues in the CDR3. V lost 3 bases and J lost 6, with 9 bases in between. Germline V gene sequence: CDR1 SEHNR, CDR2 FQNEAQ (reference sequence).

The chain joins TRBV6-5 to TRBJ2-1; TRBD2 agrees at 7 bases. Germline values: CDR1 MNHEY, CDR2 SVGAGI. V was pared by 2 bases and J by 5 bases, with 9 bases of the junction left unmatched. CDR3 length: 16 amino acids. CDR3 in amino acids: CASSYQAGAGNNEQFF. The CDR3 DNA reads TGTGCCAGCAGTTACCAGGCGGGAGCAGGAAACAATGAGCAGTTCTTC.

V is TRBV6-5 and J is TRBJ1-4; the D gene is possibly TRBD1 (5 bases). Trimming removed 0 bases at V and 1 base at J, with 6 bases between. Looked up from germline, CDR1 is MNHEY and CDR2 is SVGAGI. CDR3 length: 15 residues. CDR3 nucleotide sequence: TGTGCCAGCAGTTACTCCGGGGGAACTAATGAAAAACTGTTTTTT. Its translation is CASSYSGGTNEKLFF.

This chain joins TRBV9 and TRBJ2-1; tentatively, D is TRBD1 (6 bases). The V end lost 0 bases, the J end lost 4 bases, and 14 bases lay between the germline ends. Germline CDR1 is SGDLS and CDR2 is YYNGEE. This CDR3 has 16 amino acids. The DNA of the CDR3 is TGTGCCAGCAGCGTAGCCGCGGACAGTACATACAATGAGCAGTTCTTC. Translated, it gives CASSVAADSTYNEQFF.

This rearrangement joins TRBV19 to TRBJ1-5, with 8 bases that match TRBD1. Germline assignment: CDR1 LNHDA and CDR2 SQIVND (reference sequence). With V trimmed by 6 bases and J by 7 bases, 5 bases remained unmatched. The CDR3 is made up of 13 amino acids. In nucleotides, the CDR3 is TGTGCCAGTAGGACAGGGGAGAGGCAGCCCCAGCATTTT. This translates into CASRTGERQPQHF.

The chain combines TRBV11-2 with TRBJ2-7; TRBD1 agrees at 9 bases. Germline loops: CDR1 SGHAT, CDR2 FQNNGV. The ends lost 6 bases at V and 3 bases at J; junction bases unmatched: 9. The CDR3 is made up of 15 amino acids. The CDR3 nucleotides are TGTGCCAGCAGGCGACCCGGGACAGGGAACTACGAGCAGTACTTC. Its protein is CASRRPGTGNYEQYF.

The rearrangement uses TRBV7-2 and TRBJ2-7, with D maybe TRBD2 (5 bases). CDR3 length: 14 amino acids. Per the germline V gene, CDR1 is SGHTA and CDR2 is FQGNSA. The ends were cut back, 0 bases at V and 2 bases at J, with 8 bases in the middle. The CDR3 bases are TGTGCCAGCAGCTTAGCGGGGAGAGCCTACGAGCAGTACTTC. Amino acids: CASSLAGRAYEQYF.

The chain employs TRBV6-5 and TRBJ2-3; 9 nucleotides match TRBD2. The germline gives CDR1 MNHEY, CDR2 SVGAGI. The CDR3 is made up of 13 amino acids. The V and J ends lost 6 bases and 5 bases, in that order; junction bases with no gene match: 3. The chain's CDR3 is CASSPTSGDTQYF. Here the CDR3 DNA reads TGTGCCAGCAGCCCGACTAGCGGAGATACGCAGTATTTT.

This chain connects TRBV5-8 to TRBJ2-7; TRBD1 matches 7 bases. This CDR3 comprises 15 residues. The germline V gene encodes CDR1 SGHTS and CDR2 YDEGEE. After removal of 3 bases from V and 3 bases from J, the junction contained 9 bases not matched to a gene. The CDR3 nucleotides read TGTGCCAGCAGCTGGGGGACAGAGGAAATCTACGAGCAGTACTTC. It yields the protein CASSWGTEEIYEQYF.

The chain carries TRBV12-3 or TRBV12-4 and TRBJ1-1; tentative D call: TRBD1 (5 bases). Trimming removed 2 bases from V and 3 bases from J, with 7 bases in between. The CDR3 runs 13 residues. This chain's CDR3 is CASSLKTDTEAFF. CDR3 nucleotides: TGTGCCAGCAGTTTAAAGACAGACACTGAAGCTTTCTTT.

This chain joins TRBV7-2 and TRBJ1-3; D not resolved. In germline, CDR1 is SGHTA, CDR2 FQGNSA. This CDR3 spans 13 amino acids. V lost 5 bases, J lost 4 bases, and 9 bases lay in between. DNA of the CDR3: TGTGCCAGCAGCCCGATGCAGGGAAACACCATATATTTT. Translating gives CASSPMQGNTIYF.

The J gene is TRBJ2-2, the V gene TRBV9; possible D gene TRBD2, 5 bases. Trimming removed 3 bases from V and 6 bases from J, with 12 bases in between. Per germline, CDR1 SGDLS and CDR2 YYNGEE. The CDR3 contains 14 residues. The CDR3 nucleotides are TGTGCCAGCAGCGCGGCGCTGGGAGCCGGGGAGCTGTTTTTT. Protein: CASSAALGAGELFF.

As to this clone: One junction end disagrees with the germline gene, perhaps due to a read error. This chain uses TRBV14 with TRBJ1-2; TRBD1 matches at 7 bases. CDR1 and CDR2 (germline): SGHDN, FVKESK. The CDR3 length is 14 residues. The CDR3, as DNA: TGTGCCAGCAGCAAAGACAGGGTCGACTATGGCTACACCTTC. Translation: CASSKDRVDYGYTF.

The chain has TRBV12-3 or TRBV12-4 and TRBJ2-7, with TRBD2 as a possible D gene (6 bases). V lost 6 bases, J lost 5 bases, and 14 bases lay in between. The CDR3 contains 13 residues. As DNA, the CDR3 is TGTGCCAGCAGGCCCCAGGGAGGCGACGAGCAGTACTTC. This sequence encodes CASRPQGGDEQYF.

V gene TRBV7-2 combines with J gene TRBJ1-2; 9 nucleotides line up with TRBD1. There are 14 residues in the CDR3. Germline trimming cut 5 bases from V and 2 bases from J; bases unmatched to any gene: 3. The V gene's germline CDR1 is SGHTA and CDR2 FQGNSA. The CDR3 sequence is CASSPDRGNYGYTF. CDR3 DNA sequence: TGTGCCAGCAGCCCGGACAGGGGCAACTATGGCTACACCTTC.